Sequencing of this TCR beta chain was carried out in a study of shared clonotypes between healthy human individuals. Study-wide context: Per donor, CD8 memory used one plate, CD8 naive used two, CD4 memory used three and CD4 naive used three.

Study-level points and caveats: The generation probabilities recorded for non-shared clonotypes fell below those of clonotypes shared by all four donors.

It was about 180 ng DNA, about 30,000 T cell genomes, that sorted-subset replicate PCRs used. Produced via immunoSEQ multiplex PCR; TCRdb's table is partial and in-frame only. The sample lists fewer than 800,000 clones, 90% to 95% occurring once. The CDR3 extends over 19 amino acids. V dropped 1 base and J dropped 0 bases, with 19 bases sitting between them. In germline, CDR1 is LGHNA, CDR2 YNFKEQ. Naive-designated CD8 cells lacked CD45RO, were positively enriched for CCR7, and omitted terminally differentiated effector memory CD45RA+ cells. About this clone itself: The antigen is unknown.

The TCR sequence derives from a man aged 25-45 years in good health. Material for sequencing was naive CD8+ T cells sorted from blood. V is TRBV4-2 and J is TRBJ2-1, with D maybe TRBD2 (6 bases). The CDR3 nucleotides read TGTGCCAGCAGCCAAGTCCTTCGGAGCGGGCTGAGCTCCTACAATGAGCAGTTCTTC. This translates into CASSQVLRSGLSSYNEQFF.